Following are 2 T cell receptor beta chains from one sample sequenced in a study of Graves' ophthalmopathy and Graves' hyperthyroidism. Amplified TCR beta CDR3 regions were obtained using RNA transcripts as template. First-round RT-PCR with HTBI primers preceded a second-round multiplex PCR. TCRdb reprocessed the multiplex PCR reads via MiXCR and lists one record per CDR3 protein. The sample shows about 340,000 distinct CDR3 sequences, under 20% of them seen only once. Sequencing was carried out using peripheral blood. All receptors derive from an adult man with Graves' ophthalmopathy.

This clonotype appeared many times. The rearrangement joins TRBV3-1 to TRBJ1-3; D may be TRBD1 (5 bases). CDR3 length: 14 residues. V gave up 4 bases and J gave up 0 bases, with 7 bases separating them. Germline CDR1 LGHDT, CDR2 YNNKEL (reference sequence). CDR3 nucleotides: TGTGCCAGCAGCCCGACAGCCTCTGGAAACACCATATATTTT. Translation: CASSPTASGNTIYF.

Many counts were recorded for this clonotype. The gene calls are TRBV13 and TRBJ1-1, with D hard to call. The V gene lost 1 base and the J gene lost 3 bases, with 6 bases spanning the gap. Germline-derived CDR1 and CDR2 are PRHDT and FYEKMQ (reference sequence). The CDR3 runs 13 residues. DNA for the CDR3: TGTGCCAGCAGCTTAGAGGACGACACTGAAGCTTTCTTT. Amino acids: CASSLEDDTEAFF.